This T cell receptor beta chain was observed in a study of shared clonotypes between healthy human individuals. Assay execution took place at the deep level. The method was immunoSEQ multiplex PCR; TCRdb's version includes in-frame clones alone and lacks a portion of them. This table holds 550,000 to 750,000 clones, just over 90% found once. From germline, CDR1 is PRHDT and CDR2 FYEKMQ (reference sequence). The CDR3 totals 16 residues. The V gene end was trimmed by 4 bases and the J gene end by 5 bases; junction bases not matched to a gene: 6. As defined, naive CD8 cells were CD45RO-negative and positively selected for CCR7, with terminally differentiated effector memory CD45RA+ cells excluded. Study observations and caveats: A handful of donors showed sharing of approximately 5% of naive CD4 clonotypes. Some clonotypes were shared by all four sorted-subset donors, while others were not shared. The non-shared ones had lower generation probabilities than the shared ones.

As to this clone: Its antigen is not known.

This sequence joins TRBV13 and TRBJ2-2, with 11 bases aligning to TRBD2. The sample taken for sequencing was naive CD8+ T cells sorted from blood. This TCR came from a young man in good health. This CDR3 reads CASSSTSGRRTGELFF. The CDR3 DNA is TGTGCCAGCAGCTCCACTAGCGGGAGAAGGACCGGGGAGCTGTTTTTT.